The 29 T cell receptor beta chains below come from one sample, sequenced in a study of PD-1 blockade in classical Hodgkin lymphoma. The time point here: cycle 4 day 1 (C4D1), after around six weeks of nivolumab. After autologous stem cell transplantation all patients relapsed, and prior brentuximab vedotin exposure differed between cohorts. Sequenced by immunoSEQ multiplex PCR; TCRdb stores in-frame clones only, minus some. The table includes over 50,000 clones, around nine tenths detected once. Sequenced material: peripheral blood mononuclear cells (PBMCs), taken before the fourth cycle of nivolumab. Every receptor here comes from a human donor with classical Hodgkin lymphoma.

The chain uses TRBV4-1 and TRBJ2-7, with D hard to call. Germline V lookup: CDR1 MGHRA, CDR2 YSYEKL. V dropped 0 bases and J dropped 3 bases, with 12 bases sitting between them. The CDR3 length is 15 residues. As DNA, the CDR3 is TGCGCCAGCAGCCAAGATGAAGCGCCTAACTACGAGCAGTACTTC. This sequence encodes CASSQDEAPNYEQYF.

The V and J genes are TRBV11-2 and TRBJ2-7, with 11 bases that match TRBD2. Germline CDR1 SGHAT, CDR2 FQNNGV. The CDR3 totals 15 residues. The trim removed 1 base at V and 5 bases at J, leaving 4 bases unmatched. DNA of the CDR3: TGTGCCAGCAGCTTAGGACTAGCGGGACACCACGAGCAGTACTTC. This encodes CASSLGLAGHHEQYF.

The genes are TRBV28 and TRBJ2-7, with TRBD2 as a possible D gene (6 bases). The ends were cut back, 2 bases at V and 0 bases at J, with 14 bases in the middle. The V gene's germline CDR1 is MDHEN and CDR2 SYDVKM. The CDR3 sequence is 16 residues long. The CDR3 reads CASSLITGRSSYEQYF. CDR3 DNA sequence: TGTGCCAGCAGTTTAATCACCGGGAGAAGCTCCTACGAGCAGTACTTC.

This clone was detected only a few times. This chain joins TRBV6-5 and TRBJ1-4; no reliable D call. This CDR3 is 14 amino acids long. Trimming pared 4 bases from V and 3 bases from J, leaving 9 bases between. Per the germline V gene, CDR1 is MNHEY and CDR2 is SVGAGI. The DNA for the CDR3 is TGTGCCAGCAGTTTATTCCGGTCTAATGAAAAACTGTTTTTT. Encoded protein: CASSLFRSNEKLFF.

The gene calls are TRBV19 and TRBJ2-1, with 10 nucleotides matching TRBD2. CDR1 LNHDA and CDR2 SQIVND come from the germline V gene (reference sequence). The CDR3 loop spans 14 amino acids. The ends lost 3 bases at V and 9 bases at J; junction bases unmatched: 5. The CDR3 coding sequence is TGTGCCAGTAGTATGGTAGCGGGAGGTGGTGAGCAGTTCTTC. Its translation: CASSMVAGGGEQFF.

V and J are TRBV28 and TRBJ2-1, with D perhaps matching TRBD1 (6 bases). The CDR3 totals 15 residues. Germline loops: CDR1 MDHEN, CDR2 SYDVKM. V lost 9 bases, J lost 3 bases, and 18 bases lay in between. CDR3 sequence: CASQLPGHNYNEQFF. The CDR3 coding sequence is TGTGCCAGTCAACTTCCGGGACATAACTACAATGAGCAGTTCTTC. Filled out from reference TRBV28 and TRBJ2-1, the complete variable domain reads DVKVTQSSRYLVKRTGEKVFLECVQDMDHENMFWYRQDPGLGLRLIYFSYDVKMKEKGDIPEGYSVSREKKERFSLILESASTNQTSMYLCASQLPGHNYNEQFFGPGTRLTVL.

CDR3 region: CASNSGLAARWYEQFF. In DNA, the CDR3 is TGTGCCAGCAATTCGGGACTAGCGGCCAGATGGTATGAGCAGTTCTTC. The V and J genes are TRBV2 and TRBJ2-1, with 11 nucleotides matching TRBD2. After removal of 7 bases from V and 8 bases from J, the junction contained 13 bases not matched to a gene. CDR3 length: 16 amino acids. In germline, CDR1 is SNHLY, CDR2 FYNNEI.

The V and J genes are TRBV4-3 and TRBJ1-6; no clear D. Germline lookup yields CDR1 LGHNA and CDR2 YSLEER. V lost 0 bases and J 0 bases, leaving 6 bases between the germline ends. This CDR3 comprises 16 residues. The CDR3 DNA follows: TGCGCCAGCAGCCAAGAGACTTTCTCCTATAATTCACCCCTCCACTTT. Its translation is CASSQETFSYNSPLHF.

The chain employs TRBV28 and TRBJ1-3; the D is unclear. Trimming left V 4 bases short and J 2 bases short, with 18 bases between. The CDR3 length is 17 residues. CDR1 and CDR2 (germline): MDHEN, SYDVKM. CDR3 nucleotides: TGTGCCAGCAGTTCGATCATTAATTTGGCAACTGGAAACACCATATATTTT. Protein: CASSSIINLATGNTIYF.

The chain links TRBV18 to TRBJ2-5, with TRBD1 matching 9 bases. The V gene end was trimmed by 1 base and the J gene end by 2 bases; junction bases not matched to a gene: 2. Germline assignment: CDR1 KGHSH and CDR2 LQKENI. This CDR3 has 15 residues. The CDR3 protein is CASSPLGTGQETQYF. The CDR3 DNA reads as TGTGCCAGCTCACCACTCGGGACAGGGCAAGAGACCCAGTACTTC.

The rearrangement uses TRBV6-4 and TRBJ2-2; TRBD1 is a possible D gene (5 bases). Trimming removed 5 bases at V and 4 bases at J, with 11 bases between. The CDR3 has 14 amino acids. Germline loops: CDR1 MRHNA, CDR2 SNTAGT. The CDR3 region has the DNA TGTGCCAGCAGTCAGCAGGGTATCACCGGGGAGCTGTTTTTT. Translation: CASSQQGITGELFF.

The chain carries TRBV28 and TRBJ2-1, with 14 bases aligning to TRBD2. Germline assignment: CDR1 MDHEN and CDR2 SYDVKM. J gave up 2 bases and V 4 bases, and 7 bases lay outside the gene matches. The CDR3 runs 18 residues. The CDR3 here is CASSSPSTSGRAYNEQFF. The DNA of the CDR3 is TGTGCCAGCAGTTCCCCCTCGACTAGCGGGAGGGCCTACAATGAGCAGTTCTTC.

The CDR3: CASSLYRGVSTDTQYF. The CDR3, as DNA: TGTGCCAGCAGTTTATATCGCGGGGTGAGCACAGATACGCAGTATTTT. The V and J genes are TRBV28 and TRBJ2-3; tentative D call: TRBD2 (6 bases). Germline assignment: CDR1 MDHEN and CDR2 SYDVKM. Trimming cost V 1 base and J 0 bases, with 11 bases left between them. The CDR3 consists of 16 residues.

The J gene is TRBJ2-1, the V gene TRBV13, with TRBD2 matching over 7 bases. V dropped 1 base and J dropped 5; count of bases not matched to a gene: 5. This CDR3 contains 15 residues. Per the germline V gene, CDR1 is PRHDT and CDR2 is FYEKMQ (reference sequence). CDR3 sequence: CASSLVSSGNNEQFF. The CDR3, as DNA: TGTGCCAGCAGCTTAGTGTCTAGCGGAAACAATGAGCAGTTCTTC.

This clone was seen a single time. The J gene is TRBJ2-7, the V gene TRBV6-1; D gene ambiguous. CDR1 MNHNS and CDR2 SASEGT come from the germline V gene. The CDR3 totals 13 residues. V was trimmed by 1 base and J by 4 bases, leaving 8 bases between them. CDR3 in amino acids: CASSEGTFYEQYF. In DNA, the CDR3 is TGTGCCAGCAGTGAAGGGACGTTTTACGAGCAGTACTTC.

The chain couples TRBV10-3 to TRBJ2-1; 7 bases are shared with TRBD2. The ends lost 5 bases at V and 5 bases at J; junction bases unmatched: 3. CDR1 and CDR2 (germline): ENHRY, SYGVKD. The CDR3 sequence is 13 residues long. CDR3 bases: TGTGCCATCAGTCGGGACTATCACAATGAGCAGTTCTTC. Protein: CAISRDYHNEQFF.

The V and J genes are TRBV14 and TRBJ2-7, with 7 bases matching TRBD1. The CDR3 runs 15 residues. V shed 4 bases, J shed 2 bases, and the junction held 8 bases outside the gene matches. CDR1 SGHDN and CDR2 FVKESK come from the germline V gene. CDR3 loop: CASSRLRTGAYEQYF. The CDR3 DNA reads TGTGCCAGCAGCCGACTCCGGACAGGTGCCTACGAGCAGTACTTC.

As DNA, the CDR3 is TGTGCCAGCAGCTTAAGCGGGACTAGCGGTCCCTACGAGCAGTACTTC. Translation: CASSLSGTSGPYEQYF. The V gene is TRBV7-3, the J gene TRBJ2-7; 11 nucleotides align to TRBD2. In germline, CDR1 is SGHTA, CDR2 FQGTGA. The CDR3 spans 16 residues. V lost 1 base, J lost 2 bases, and 4 bases stayed unmatched. Full variable domain (rest looked up from reference TRBV7-3 and TRBJ2-7): GAGVSQTPSNKVTEKGKYVELRCDPISGHTALYWYRQSLGQGPEFLIYFQGTGAADDSGLPNDRFFAVRPEGSVSTLKIQRTERGDSAVYLCASSLSGTSGPYEQYFGPGTRLTVT.

V is TRBV7-2 and J is TRBJ2-2, with D possibly matching TRBD1 (7 bases). Trimming cost V 1 base and J 2 bases, with 14 bases left between them. CDR1 is SGHTA and CDR2 is FQGNSA in the germline V gene. This CDR3 has 17 amino acids. CDR3 in amino acids: CASSLEGRTGNTGELFF. The CDR3 coding sequence is TGTGCCAGCAGCTTAGAGGGGAGGACAGGAAACACCGGGGAGCTGTTTTTT. Drawing the rest from reference TRBV7-2 and TRBJ2-2, the complete variable domain is GAGVSQSPSNKVTEKGKDVELRCDPISGHTALYWYRQSLGQGLEFLIYFQGNSAPDKSGLPSDRFSAERTGGSVSTLTIQRTQQEDSAVYLCASSLEGRTGNTGELFFGEGSRLTVL.

The chain has TRBV28 and TRBJ1-5; 7 bases match TRBD1. The CDR3 runs to 17 residues. Per germline, CDR1 MDHEN and CDR2 SYDVKM. With V trimmed by 5 bases and J by 0 bases, 10 bases remained unmatched. CDR3 sequence reads: CASSTTGVRRSNQPQHF. The CDR3 region has the DNA TGTGCCAGCAGTACTACAGGGGTTCGTCGTAGCAATCAGCCCCAGCATTTT.

In this sample, this clone turned up once. The rearrangement uses TRBV7-9 and TRBJ1-4; the D gene is possibly TRBD1 (5 bases). Germline V gene lookup returns CDR1 SEHNR and CDR2 FQNEAQ (reference sequence). This CDR3 region has 13 residues. Deletions cut 3 bases from V and 8 bases from J, with 10 bases between. CDR3 residues: CASSLGLGEKLFF. DNA of the CDR3: TGTGCCAGCAGCTTGGGACTTGGAGAAAAACTGTTTTTT.

This chain uses TRBV21-1 with TRBJ2-1; the table's TRBD2 call for D was not verified on the DNA. TRBV21-1 is tagged as a pseudogene. There are 14 residues in the CDR3. The CDR3 DNA reads TGTGCCAACCCGCGGGGGCTCTCCTACAATGAGCAGTTCTTC. Translated: CANPRGLSYNEQFF.

This sequence joins TRBV4-1 and TRBJ1-1; tentatively, D is TRBD1 (6 bases). The CDR3 runs to 14 residues. The V end lost 3 bases, the J end lost 8 bases, and 16 bases lay between the germline ends. Looked up from germline, CDR1 is MGHRA and CDR2 is YSYEKL. CDR3 bases: TGCGCCAGCAGCCACCGGACAGCGGGCTTAGAAGCTTTCTTT. Amino acids: CASSHRTAGLEAFF.

The chain links TRBV7-9 to TRBJ2-3; D might be TRBD2 (6 bases). The CDR3 length is 17 residues. Germline V gives CDR1 SEHNR, CDR2 FQNEAQ (reference sequence). V lost 3 bases and J lost 1, with 17 bases in between. CDR3 DNA: TGTGCCAGCAGCTTCCCCGAGGTAGCGGTTCGCACAGATACGCAGTATTTT. Protein sequence: CASSFPEVAVRTDTQYF.

V is TRBV19 and J is TRBJ2-4; 9 positions match TRBD1. The CDR3 loop spans 16 amino acids. V lost 0 bases and J lost 8; bases outside the gene matches: 8. Germline V gives CDR1 LNHDA, CDR2 SQIVND (reference sequence). As DNA, the CDR3 is TGTGCCAGTAGTATAGATCACGGACAGGGGATGTACATTCAGTACTTC. This sequence encodes CASSIDHGQGMYIQYF.

The chain couples TRBV6-1 to TRBJ1-5; D is unresolved. Deletions cut 0 bases from V and 4 bases from J, with 7 bases between. This CDR3 has 14 amino acids. The V gene's germline CDR1 is MNHNS and CDR2 SASEGT. The chain's CDR3 is CASSEAIGNQPQHF. CDR3 DNA: TGTGCCAGCAGTGAAGCTATCGGGAATCAGCCCCAGCATTTT.

V usage is TRBV9 and J usage is TRBJ1-6; 9 positions match TRBD1. The junction had 10 bases not matched to a gene; V was cut back by 3 bases and J by 6 bases. The CDR3 consists of 17 residues. CDR1 and CDR2 from the germline V gene are SGDLS and YYNGEE. This chain's CDR3 is CASSAWDREWSNSPLHF. CDR3 coding DNA: TGTGCCAGCAGCGCGTGGGACAGGGAATGGTCTAATTCACCCCTCCACTTT. Together with reference TRBV9 and TRBJ1-6, the CDR3 gives the full variable domain: DSGVTQTPKHLITATGQRVTLRCSPRSGDLSVYWYQQSLDQGLQFLIQYYNGEERAKGNILERFSAQQFPDLHSELNLSSLELGDSALYFCASSAWDREWSNSPLHFGNGTRLTVT.

The chain employs TRBV27 and TRBJ2-1; 8 bases fit TRBD2. The CDR3 covers 14 residues. Germline V lookup: CDR1 MNHEY, CDR2 SMNVEV (reference sequence). The J segment lost 9 bases and the V segment lost 5 bases, leaving 9 bases of the junction unmatched. The CDR3: CASSEGRTSPEQFF. The CDR3 nucleotides read TGTGCCAGCAGTGAGGGGCGGACTAGCCCTGAGCAGTTCTTC.

The CDR3: CASSLTALYNYGYTF. The CDR3 DNA sequence: TGTGCCAGTAGTTTGACAGCCTTATATAACTATGGCTACACCTTC. This sequence joins TRBV19 and TRBJ1-2; D is perhaps TRBD1 (5 bases). Germline loops: CDR1 LNHDA, CDR2 SQIVND (reference sequence). The CDR3 extends over 15 amino acids. The germline V and J ends were trimmed by 5 bases and 1 base, with 14 bases remaining between them.